This T cell receptor beta chain was profiled in a study of blood T cell repertoires in COVID-19. Study as a whole: Italy, Spain and the United States were the sources of the convalescent and acute COVID-19 samples.

V lost 5 bases and J lost 2, with 13 bases in between. CDR1 and CDR2 (germline): MDHEN, SYDVKM. The CDR3 is made up of 15 amino acids. Sequencing was performed with immunoSEQ multiplex PCR; in TCRdb, only in-frame clones are kept and a portion is missing. The sample has roughly 89,000 clones; about 82% are singletons. The sample consisted of peripheral blood. The receptor was isolated from a woman aged 80 or over with acute or convalescent COVID-19. The rearrangement joins TRBV28 to TRBJ1-5; D perhaps matches TRBD1 (6 bases). The CDR3 nucleotides are TGTGCCAGCAGTGTCACAGGGATCGGCAATCAGCCCCAGCATTTT. Its protein is CASSVTGIGNQPQHF.